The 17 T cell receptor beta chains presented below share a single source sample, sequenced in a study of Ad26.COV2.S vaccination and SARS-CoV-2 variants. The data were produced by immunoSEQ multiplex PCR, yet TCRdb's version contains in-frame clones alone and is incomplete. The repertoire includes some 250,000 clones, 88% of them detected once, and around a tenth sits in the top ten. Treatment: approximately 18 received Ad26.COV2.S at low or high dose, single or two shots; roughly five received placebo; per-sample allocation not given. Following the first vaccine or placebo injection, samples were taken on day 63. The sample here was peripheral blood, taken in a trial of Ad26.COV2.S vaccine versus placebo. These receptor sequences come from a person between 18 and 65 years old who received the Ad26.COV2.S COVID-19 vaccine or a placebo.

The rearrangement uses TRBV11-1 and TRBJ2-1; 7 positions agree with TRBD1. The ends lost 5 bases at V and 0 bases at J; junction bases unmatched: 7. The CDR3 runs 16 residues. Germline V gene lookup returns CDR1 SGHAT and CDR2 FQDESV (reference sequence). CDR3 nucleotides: TGTGCCAGCAGCCCGCTGACAGGGAGCTCCTACAATGAGCAGTTCTTC. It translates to CASSPLTGSSYNEQFF.

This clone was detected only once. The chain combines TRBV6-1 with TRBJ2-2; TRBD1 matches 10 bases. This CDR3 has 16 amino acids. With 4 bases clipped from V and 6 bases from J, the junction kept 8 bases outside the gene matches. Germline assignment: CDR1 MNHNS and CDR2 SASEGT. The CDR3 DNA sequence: TGTGCCAGCAGTGCGAAACCGGGACAGGGGCCCGGGGAGCTGTTTTTT. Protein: CASSAKPGQGPGELFF.

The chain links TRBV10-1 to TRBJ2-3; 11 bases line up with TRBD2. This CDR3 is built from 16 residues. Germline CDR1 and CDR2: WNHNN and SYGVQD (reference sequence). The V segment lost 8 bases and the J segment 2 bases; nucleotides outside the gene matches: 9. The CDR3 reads CASPTSGVQPTDTQYF. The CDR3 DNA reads TGCGCCAGCCCGACTAGCGGGGTACAGCCCACAGATACGCAGTATTTT.

The DNA for the CDR3 is TGTGCCAGCAGCCCCCTAGCGGGAGGGATGTACAATGAGCAGTTCTTC. This translates into CASSPLAGGMYNEQFF. The chain recombines TRBV11-2 with TRBJ2-1, with 12 nucleotides matching TRBD2. V lost 5 bases to trimming and J lost 4 bases; unmatched junction nucleotides: 6. Per germline, CDR1 SGHAT and CDR2 FQNNGV. This CDR3 is built from 16 residues.

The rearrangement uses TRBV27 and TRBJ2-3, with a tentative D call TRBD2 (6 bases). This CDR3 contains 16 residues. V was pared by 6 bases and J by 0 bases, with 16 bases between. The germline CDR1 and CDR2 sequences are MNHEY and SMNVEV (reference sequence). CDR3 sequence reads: CASRSNGLTSTDTQYF. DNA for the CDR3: TGTGCCAGCAGATCTAATGGACTAACTAGCACAGATACGCAGTATTTT.

For the CDR3, the DNA is TGTGCCACCAGTGATGGACGGGAGAAGGACAATCAGCCCCAGCATTTT. Translation: CATSDGREKDNQPQHF. J is TRBJ1-5 and V is TRBV24-1; D not certain. Trimming left V 3 bases short and J 3 bases short, with 14 bases between. Germline CDR1 KGHDR, CDR2 SFDVKD. The CDR3 is 16 residues long.

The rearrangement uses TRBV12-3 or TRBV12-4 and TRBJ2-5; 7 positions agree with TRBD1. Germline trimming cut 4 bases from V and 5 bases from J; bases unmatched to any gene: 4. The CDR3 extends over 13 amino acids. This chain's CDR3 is CASSSGGFETQYF. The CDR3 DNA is TGTGCCAGCAGTTCAGGGGGTTTTGAGACCCAGTACTTC.

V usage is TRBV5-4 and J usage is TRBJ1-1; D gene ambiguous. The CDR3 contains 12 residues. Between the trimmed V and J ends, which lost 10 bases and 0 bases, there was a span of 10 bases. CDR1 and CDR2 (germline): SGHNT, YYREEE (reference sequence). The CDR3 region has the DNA TGTGCCTCCAAGTCCGTGAACACTGAAGCTTTCTTT. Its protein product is CASKSVNTEAFF. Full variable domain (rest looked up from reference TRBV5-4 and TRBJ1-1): ETGVTQSPTHLIKTRGQQVTLRCSSQSGHNTVSWYQQALGQGPQFIFQYYREEENGRGNFPPRFSGLQFPNYSSELNVNALELDDSALYLCASKSVNTEAFFGQGTRLTVV.

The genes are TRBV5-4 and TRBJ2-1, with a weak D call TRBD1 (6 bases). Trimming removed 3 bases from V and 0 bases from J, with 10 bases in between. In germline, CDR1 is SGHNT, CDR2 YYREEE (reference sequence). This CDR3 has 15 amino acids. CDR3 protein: CASSSDSHSYNEQFF. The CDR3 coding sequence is TGTGCCAGCAGCTCGGACAGCCACTCCTACAATGAGCAGTTCTTC.

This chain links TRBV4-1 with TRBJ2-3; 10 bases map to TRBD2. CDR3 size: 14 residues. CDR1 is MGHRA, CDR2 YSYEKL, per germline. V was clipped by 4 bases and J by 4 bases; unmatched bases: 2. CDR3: CASSPGLAADTQYF. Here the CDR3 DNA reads TGCGCCAGCAGCCCTGGACTAGCGGCAGATACGCAGTATTTT.

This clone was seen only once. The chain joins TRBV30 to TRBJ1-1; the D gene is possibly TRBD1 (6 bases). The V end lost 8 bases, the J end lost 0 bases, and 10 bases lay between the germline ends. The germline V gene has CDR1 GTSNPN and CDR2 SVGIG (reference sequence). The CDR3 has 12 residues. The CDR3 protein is CARNRVNTEAFF. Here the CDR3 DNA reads TGTGCCAGAAACAGGGTGAACACTGAAGCTTTCTTT.

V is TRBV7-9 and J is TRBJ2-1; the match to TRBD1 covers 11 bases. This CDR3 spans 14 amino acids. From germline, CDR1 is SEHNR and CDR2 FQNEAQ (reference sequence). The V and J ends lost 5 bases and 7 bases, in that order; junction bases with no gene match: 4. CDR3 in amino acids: CASSRGQGANEQFF. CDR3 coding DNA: TGTGCCAGCAGCCGAGGACAGGGGGCGAATGAGCAGTTCTTC.

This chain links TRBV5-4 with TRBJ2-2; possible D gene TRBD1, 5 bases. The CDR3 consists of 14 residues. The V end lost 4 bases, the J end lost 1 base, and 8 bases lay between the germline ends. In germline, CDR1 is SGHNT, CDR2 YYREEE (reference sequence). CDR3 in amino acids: CASSPGQNTGELFF. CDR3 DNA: TGTGCCAGCAGCCCCGGACAGAACACCGGGGAGCTGTTTTTT.

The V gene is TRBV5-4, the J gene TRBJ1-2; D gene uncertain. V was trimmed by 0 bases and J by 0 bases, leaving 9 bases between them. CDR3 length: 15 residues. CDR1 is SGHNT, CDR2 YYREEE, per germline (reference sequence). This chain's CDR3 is CASSLVMGANYGYTF. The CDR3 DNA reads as TGTGCCAGCAGCTTGGTTATGGGAGCTAACTATGGCTACACCTTC.

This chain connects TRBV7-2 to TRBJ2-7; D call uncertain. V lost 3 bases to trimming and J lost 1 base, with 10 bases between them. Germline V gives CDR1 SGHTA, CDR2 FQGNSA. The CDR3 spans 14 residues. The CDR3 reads CASSFGYPSYEQYF. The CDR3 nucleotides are TGTGCCAGCAGCTTTGGTTACCCTTCCTACGAGCAGTACTTC.

CDR3: CASSPETVLGNTIYF. As DNA, the CDR3 is TGTGCCAGCAGCCCAGAGACAGTCCTTGGAAACACCATATATTTT. The chain employs TRBV3-1 (or the pseudogene TRBV3-2) and TRBJ1-3, with D perhaps TRBD1 (5 bases). The CDR3 covers 15 residues. Trimming stripped 4 bases from V and 3 bases from J, with 13 bases between. From germline, CDR1 is LGHDT and CDR2 YNNKEL (reference sequence).

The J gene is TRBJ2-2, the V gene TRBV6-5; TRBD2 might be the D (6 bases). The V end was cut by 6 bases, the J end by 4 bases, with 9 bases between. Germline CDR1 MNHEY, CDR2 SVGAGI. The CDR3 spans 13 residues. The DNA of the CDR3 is TGTGCCAGCAGGGGGGGTGGCACCGGGGAGCTGTTTTTT. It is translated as CASRGGGTGELFF.